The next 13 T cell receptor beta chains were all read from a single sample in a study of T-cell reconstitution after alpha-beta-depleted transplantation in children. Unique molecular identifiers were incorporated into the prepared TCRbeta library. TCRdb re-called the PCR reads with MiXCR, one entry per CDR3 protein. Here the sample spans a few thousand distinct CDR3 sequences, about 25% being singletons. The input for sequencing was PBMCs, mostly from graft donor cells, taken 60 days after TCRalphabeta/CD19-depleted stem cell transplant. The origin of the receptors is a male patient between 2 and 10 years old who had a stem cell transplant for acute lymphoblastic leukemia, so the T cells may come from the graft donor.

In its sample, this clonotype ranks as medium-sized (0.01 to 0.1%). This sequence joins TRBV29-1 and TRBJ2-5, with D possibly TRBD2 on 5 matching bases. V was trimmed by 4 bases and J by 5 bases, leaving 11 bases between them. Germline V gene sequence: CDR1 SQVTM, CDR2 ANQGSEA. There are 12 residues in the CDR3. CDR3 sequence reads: CSVGRRGETQYF. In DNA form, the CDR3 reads TGCAGCGTTGGCCGACGCGGGGAGACCCAGTACTTC.

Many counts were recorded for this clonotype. The CDR3 DNA reads as TGTGCCAGCAGTTTCCCACAGGGCTCGGGTACCGGGGAGCTGTTTTTT. Its translation is CASSFPQGSGTGELFF. This sequence joins TRBV28 and TRBJ2-2, with TRBD1 as a possible D gene (6 bases). The CDR3 consists of 16 residues. Between the trimmed V and J ends, which lost 3 bases and 5 bases, there was a span of 16 bases. Per the germline V gene, CDR1 is MDHEN and CDR2 is SYDVKM.

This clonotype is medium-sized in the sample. CDR3 nucleotide sequence: TGCAGTGCTAGAGATCCCCGACTAGCGGGAAGAGAGACCCAGTACTTC. It codes for CSARDPRLAGRETQYF. This rearrangement joins TRBV20-1 to TRBJ2-5; 11 bases agree with TRBD2. The CDR3 extends over 16 amino acids. After removal of 0 bases from V and 4 bases from J, the junction contained 7 bases not matched to a gene. The V gene's germline CDR1 is DFQATT and CDR2 SNEGSKA (reference sequence).

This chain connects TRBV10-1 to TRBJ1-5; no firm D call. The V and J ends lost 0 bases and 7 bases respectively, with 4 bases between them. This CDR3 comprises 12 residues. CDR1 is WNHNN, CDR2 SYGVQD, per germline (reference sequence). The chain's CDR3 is CASSESGQPQHF. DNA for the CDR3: TGCGCCAGCAGTGAGTCGGGGCAGCCCCAGCATTTT.

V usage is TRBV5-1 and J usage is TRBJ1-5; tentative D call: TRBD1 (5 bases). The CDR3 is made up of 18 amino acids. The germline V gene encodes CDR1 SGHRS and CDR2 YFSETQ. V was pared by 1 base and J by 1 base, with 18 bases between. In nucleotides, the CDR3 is TGCGCCAGCAGCTTGAAGGTCTGCGGGACGGCCAGCAATCAGCCCCAGCATTTT. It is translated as CASSLKVCGTASNQPQHF.

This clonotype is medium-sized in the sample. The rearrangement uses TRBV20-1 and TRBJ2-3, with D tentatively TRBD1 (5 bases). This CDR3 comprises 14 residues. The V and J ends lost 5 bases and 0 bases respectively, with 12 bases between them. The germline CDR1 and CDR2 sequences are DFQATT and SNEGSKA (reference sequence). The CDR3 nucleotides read TGCAGTGCTTGGGCCAGGGTGAGCACAGATACGCAGTATTTT. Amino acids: CSAWARVSTDTQYF.

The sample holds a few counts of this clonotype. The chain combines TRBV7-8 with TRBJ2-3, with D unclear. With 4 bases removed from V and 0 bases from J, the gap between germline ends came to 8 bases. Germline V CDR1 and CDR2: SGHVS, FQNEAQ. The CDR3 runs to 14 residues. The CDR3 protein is CASSYPDSTDTQYF. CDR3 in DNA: TGTGCCAGCAGCTATCCCGATAGCACAGATACGCAGTATTTT.

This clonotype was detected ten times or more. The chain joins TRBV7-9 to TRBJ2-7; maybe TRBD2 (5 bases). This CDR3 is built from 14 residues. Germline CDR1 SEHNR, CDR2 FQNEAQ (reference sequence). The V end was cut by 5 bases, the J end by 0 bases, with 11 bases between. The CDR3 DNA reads TGTGCCAGCAGCCCAATGACTACCTCCTACGAGCAGTACTTC. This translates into CASSPMTTSYEQYF.

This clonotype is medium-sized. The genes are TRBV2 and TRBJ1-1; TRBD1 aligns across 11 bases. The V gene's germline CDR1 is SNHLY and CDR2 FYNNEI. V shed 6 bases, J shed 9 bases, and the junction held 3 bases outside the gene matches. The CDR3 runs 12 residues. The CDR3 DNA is TGTGCCAGCAGGGAGGACAGGGGGCAAGCTTTCTTT. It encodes CASREDRGQAFF. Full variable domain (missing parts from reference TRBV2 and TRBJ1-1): EPEVTQTPSHQVTQMGQEVILRCVPISNHLYFYWYRQILGQKVEFLVSFYNNEISEKSEIFDDQFSVERPDGSNFTLKIRSTKLEDSAMYFCASREDRGQAFFGQGTRLTVV.

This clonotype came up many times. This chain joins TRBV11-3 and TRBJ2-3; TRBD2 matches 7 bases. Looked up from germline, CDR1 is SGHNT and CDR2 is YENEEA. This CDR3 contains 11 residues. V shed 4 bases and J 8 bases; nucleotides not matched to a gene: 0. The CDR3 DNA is TGTGCCAGCAGCTGGGGGGGTACGCAGTATTTT. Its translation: CASSWGGTQYF.

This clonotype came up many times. DNA of the CDR3: TGTGCCAGCAGCCTTAAAGAACGCGGCTACACCTTC. This codes for CASSLKERGYTF. V and J are TRBV7-9 and TRBJ1-2, with D uncertain. This CDR3 contains 12 residues. Germline assignment: CDR1 SEHNR and CDR2 FQNEAQ (reference sequence). V lost 5 bases and J 8 bases, leaving 12 bases between the germline ends.

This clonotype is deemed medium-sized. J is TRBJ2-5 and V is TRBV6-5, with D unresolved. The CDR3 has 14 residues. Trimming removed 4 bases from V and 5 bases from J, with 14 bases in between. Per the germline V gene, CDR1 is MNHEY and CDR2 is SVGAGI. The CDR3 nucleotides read TGTGCCAGCAGTTTTATTGGCCAATGGGAGACCCAGTACTTC. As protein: CASSFIGQWETQYF.

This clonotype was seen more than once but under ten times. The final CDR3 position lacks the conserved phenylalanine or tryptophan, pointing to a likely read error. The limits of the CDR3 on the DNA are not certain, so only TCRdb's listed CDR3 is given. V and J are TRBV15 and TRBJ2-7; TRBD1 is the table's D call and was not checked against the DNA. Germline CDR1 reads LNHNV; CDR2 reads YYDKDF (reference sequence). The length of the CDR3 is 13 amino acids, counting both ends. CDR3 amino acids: CATSRGRAWDTRI.